The 30 T cell receptor beta chains presented below share a single source sample, sequenced in a study of T cells in Graves' hyperthyroidism and ophthalmopathy. Researchers amplified the TCR beta CDR3 regions from RNA transcripts. HTBI primers were the set used in a first-round RT-PCR of the TCR CDR3. TCRdb ran MiXCR on the multiplex PCR reads and lists one entry per CDR3 protein. This table holds hundreds of thousands of distinct CDR3 sequences, about 14% found once. Material: blood. The receptor set was obtained from a woman between 18 and 29 years old with Graves' hyperthyroidism.

The chain joins TRBV25-1 to TRBJ2-1; TRBD1 agrees at 7 bases. The CDR3 totals 18 residues. Germline CDR1 reads MGHDK; CDR2 reads SYGVNS. Trimming took 0 bases from V and 0 from J; bases not matched to a gene: 8. The CDR3 nucleotides read TGTGCCAGCAGTGAATATCAGGAGACAGGGAGCTCCTACAATGAGCAGTTCTTC. The encoded protein is CASSEYQETGSSYNEQFF.

This clonotype was counted at least ten times. The chain has TRBV27 and TRBJ2-2; D unresolved. The CDR3 has 13 amino acids. The ends were cut back, 1 base at V and 7 bases at J, with 7 bases in the middle. Germline loops: CDR1 MNHEY, CDR2 SMNVEV (reference sequence). This CDR3 is CASSLYEGGELFF. The CDR3 coding sequence is TGTGCCAGCAGTTTATATGAAGGCGGGGAGCTGTTTTTT.

Many counts were recorded for this clonotype. The rearrangement uses TRBV11-2 and TRBJ2-7, with TRBD2 identical over 7 bases. The J segment lost 0 bases and the V segment lost 5 bases, leaving 10 bases of the junction unmatched. This CDR3 contains 16 residues. CDR1 is SGHAT, CDR2 FQNNGV, per germline. CDR3 coding DNA: TGTGCCAGCAGCCCAATTGCTAGCGGCAGCTCCTACGAGCAGTACTTC. Its translation is CASSPIASGSSYEQYF.

This clonotype came up many times. The J gene is TRBJ1-5, the V gene TRBV27; TRBD1 might be the D (6 bases). Germline V lookup: CDR1 MNHEY, CDR2 SMNVEV (reference sequence). The CDR3 is made up of 15 amino acids. V was trimmed by 5 bases and J by 3 bases, leaving 14 bases between them. In nucleotides, the CDR3 is TGTGCCAGCAGTCCTCTCGGGGGCTACAATCAGCCCCAGCATTTT. It is translated as CASSPLGGYNQPQHF.

This clonotype was found many times. The chain joins TRBV7-9 to TRBJ2-7; weak D call: TRBD1 (6 bases). Trimming removed 2 bases from V and 4 bases from J, with 12 bases in between. CDR1 and CDR2 from the germline V gene are SEHNR and FQNEAQ (reference sequence). The CDR3 has 14 amino acids. The CDR3: CASSLLGTPYEQYF. Here the CDR3 DNA reads TGTGCCAGCAGCTTACTAGGGACACCTTACGAGCAGTACTTC.

This chain links TRBV28 with TRBJ1-6, with D possibly matching TRBD1 (5 bases). Germline lookup yields CDR1 MDHEN and CDR2 SYDVKM. This CDR3 comprises 15 residues. V was pared by 4 bases and J by 7 bases, with 14 bases between. The CDR3 nucleotides read TGTGCCAGCAGTTCAGGCGGTGGGGGGAATTCACCCCTCCACTTT. Translation gives CASSSGGGGNSPLHF.

The chain combines TRBV5-6 with TRBJ1-1; D gene ambiguous. CDR1 is SGHDT and CDR2 is YYEEEE in the germline V gene. CDR3 length equals 12 residues. Between the trimmed V and J ends, which lost 3 bases and 8 bases, there was a span of 11 bases. DNA for the CDR3: TGTGCCAGCAGCTGGGGTTTTGGCGAAGCTTTCTTT. Protein product: CASSWGFGEAFF.

In its sample, this clonotype was seen many times. The V gene is TRBV12-3 or TRBV12-4, the J gene TRBJ2-7; either TRBD1 or TRBD2 may fit D (5 bases each). V gave up 3 bases and J gave up 2 bases, with 14 bases separating them. This CDR3 has 15 amino acids. The CDR3 loop is CASSFGRDGAYEQYF. The CDR3 nucleotides read TGTGCCAGCAGTTTTGGCCGGGACGGAGCCTACGAGCAGTACTTC.

The chain combines TRBV10-3 with TRBJ1-1; D not resolved. V was cut by 3 bases and J by 8 bases, with 13 bases left in between. The CDR3 runs 13 residues. Looked up from germline, CDR1 is ENHRY and CDR2 is SYGVKD. Here the CDR3 reads CAISDSTLLEAFF. The CDR3 bases are TGTGCCATCAGTGACAGTACCCTTTTGGAAGCTTTCTTT.

This clonotype appeared a few times. The V and J genes are TRBV9 and TRBJ1-5, with unresolved D. The V end was cut by 3 bases, the J end by 7 bases, with 17 bases between. The germline gives CDR1 SGDLS, CDR2 YYNGEE. CDR3 size: 15 residues. The CDR3, as DNA: TGTGCCAGCAGCGAAAGCCCCAACCGCGACCAGCCCCAGCATTTT. Its translation: CASSESPNRDQPQHF.

This clonotype was detected ten times or more. The chain has TRBV5-1 and TRBJ1-4, with 7 positions matching TRBD1. V lost 3 bases and J lost 6; bases outside the gene matches: 8. The CDR3 consists of 15 residues. CDR1 is SGHRS and CDR2 is YFSETQ in the germline V gene. DNA for the CDR3: TGCGCCAGCAGCTCCCGGGGACAGCCCTATGAAAAACTGTTTTTT. It translates to CASSSRGQPYEKLFF.

This clonotype was seen many times. The rearrangement uses TRBV7-6 and TRBJ2-5, with TRBD2 identical over 8 bases. V lost 3 bases and J lost 5; bases outside the gene matches: 17. The CDR3 sequence is 18 residues long. The germline V gene has CDR1 SGHVS and CDR2 FNYEAQ. CDR3 sequence reads: CASSLSLAALPGLETQYF. The CDR3 region has the DNA TGTGCCAGCAGCTTGTCACTAGCGGCGCTCCCAGGGCTGGAGACCCAGTACTTC.

V gene TRBV7-6 combines with J gene TRBJ2-2, with 8 bases that match TRBD2. Germline trimming cut 3 bases from V and 4 bases from J; bases unmatched to any gene: 19. Looked up from germline, CDR1 is SGHVS and CDR2 is FNYEAQ. The CDR3 contains 20 residues. CDR3 bases: TGTGCCAGCAGCTTGTCCCGGGCCCCGTCTGAGCGGGAGAGCACCGGGGAGCTGTTTTTT. It encodes CASSLSRAPSERESTGELFF. Together with reference TRBV7-6 and TRBJ2-2, the CDR3 gives the full variable domain: GAGVSQSPRYKVTKRGQDVALRCDPISGHVSLYWYRQALGQGPEFLTYFNYEAQQDKSGLPNDRFSAERPEGSISTLTIQRTEQRDSAMYRCASSLSRAPSERESTGELFFGEGSRLTVL.

This clonotype was recorded at least ten times. The chain is built from TRBV7-9 and TRBJ2-7; D gene ambiguous. Germline V lookup: CDR1 SEHNR, CDR2 FQNEAQ (reference sequence). Between the trimmed V and J ends, which lost 5 bases and 3 bases, there was a span of 11 bases. This CDR3 contains 13 residues. The CDR3 protein is CASSDEGFYEQYF. For the CDR3, the DNA is TGTGCCAGCAGCGATGAAGGTTTCTACGAGCAGTACTTC.

In its sample, this clonotype was seen many times. The genes are TRBV6-1 and TRBJ2-2, with 7 bases that match TRBD2. This CDR3 is 16 amino acids long. The germline gives CDR1 MNHNS, CDR2 SASEGT. The ends lost 8 bases at V and 7 bases at J; junction bases unmatched: 16. In nucleotides, the CDR3 is TGTGCCAGCCTGTCCCCGTACGGGGGGAGGGGCGGGGAGCTGTTTTTT. Its translation: CASLSPYGGRGGELFF.

The CDR3 DNA reads TGTGCCAGCAGCTTACGGGGGACAAAGGAGACCCAGTACTTC. Translated, it gives CASSLRGTKETQYF. This chain links TRBV7-9 with TRBJ2-5; D might be TRBD1 or TRBD2, each matching 6 bases. The V end was cut by 2 bases, the J end by 5 bases, with 12 bases between. Germline V gene sequence: CDR1 SEHNR, CDR2 FQNEAQ (reference sequence). This CDR3 contains 14 residues.

The chain uses TRBV4-3 and TRBJ2-7; tentatively, D is TRBD1 (7 bases). V shed 1 base and J shed 4 bases, with 14 bases lying between them. Germline values: CDR1 LGHNA, CDR2 YSLEER. The CDR3 has 15 residues. For the CDR3, the DNA is TGCGCCAGCAGCCAAGGGCGCCAGGGGGGATACGAGCAGTACTTC. Its protein is CASSQGRQGGYEQYF.

On this clonotype itself: Just one base apart from a much larger clone, this may be a read error. This rearrangement joins TRBV7-9 to TRBJ1-1; the D gene is possibly TRBD1 (6 bases). The germline V and J ends were trimmed by 3 bases and 1 base, with 9 bases remaining between them. From germline, CDR1 is SEHNR and CDR2 FQNEAQ (reference sequence). The CDR3 extends over 14 amino acids. The CDR3 loop reads CASSFMGQNTEAFF. The CDR3 nucleotides are TGTGCCAGCAGCTTCATGGGACAGAACACTGAAGCTTTCTTT.

This clonotype has ten or more counts. The rearrangement uses TRBV30 and TRBJ1-1; 8 nucleotides match TRBD1. The CDR3 extends over 12 amino acids. The V gene's germline CDR1 is GTSNPN and CDR2 SVGIG (reference sequence). The V and J ends lost 8 bases and 1 base, in that order; junction bases with no gene match: 3. CDR3: CAGGTGNTEAFF. CDR3 nucleotide sequence: TGTGCCGGAGGGACAGGGAACACTGAAGCTTTCTTT.

The chain links TRBV6-2 or TRBV6-3 to TRBJ1-3, with D maybe TRBD1 (6 bases). This CDR3 region has 18 residues. The V end was cut by 6 bases, the J end by 1 base, with 22 bases between. CDR1 is MNHEY, CDR2 SVGEGT, per germline. DNA of the CDR3: TGTGCCAGCAGCAGACTCGACAGGCGCCTGGGGTCTGGAAACACCATATATTTT. It translates to CASSRLDRRLGSGNTIYF.

The sample holds many counts of this clonotype. This rearrangement joins TRBV20-1 to TRBJ2-7; tentatively, D is TRBD1 (6 bases). Trimming left V 6 bases short and J 0 bases short, with 9 bases between. Germline CDR1 and CDR2: DFQATT and SNEGSKA (reference sequence). The CDR3 covers 12 residues. The CDR3 loop reads CSAATGSYEQYF. For the CDR3, the DNA is TGCAGTGCCGCGACAGGCTCCTACGAGCAGTACTTC.

On this clonotype: As the CDR3 is not closed by the conserved phenylalanine or tryptophan, this likely results from a read error. V and J are TRBV29-1 and TRBJ2-5; 9 bases agree with TRBD2. This CDR3 is 14 amino acids long. After removal of 6 bases from V and 5 bases from J, the junction contained 10 bases not matched to a gene. Germline V gene sequence: CDR1 SQVTM, CDR2 ANQGSEA. CDR3 residues: CSVDSGSAGETQYL. The CDR3 DNA is TGCAGCGTAGATAGCGGGAGTGCGGGTGAGACCCAGTACCTC.

This clonotype was seen only a few times. The rearrangement joins TRBV29-1 to TRBJ2-1; D could derive from TRBD1 or TRBD2 (5 bases each). CDR3 length equals 13 residues. The germline V and J ends were trimmed by 7 bases and 9 bases, with 19 bases remaining between them. Germline V gene lookup returns CDR1 SQVTM and CDR2 ANQGSEA. In nucleotides, the CDR3 is TGCAGCGAAGCGCAGACAGTGGCGGGTGAGCAGTTCTTC. As protein: CSEAQTVAGEQFF.

The sample holds many counts of this clonotype. The chain joins TRBV11-2 to TRBJ2-3; 8 bases are shared with TRBD2. The V gene end was trimmed by 1 base and the J gene end by 8 bases; junction bases not matched to a gene: 11. The CDR3 is made up of 16 amino acids. Germline loops: CDR1 SGHAT, CDR2 FQNNGV. CDR3 sequence: CASSLGSSPGGATQYF. The CDR3 nucleotides are TGTGCCAGCAGCTTAGGATCTAGCCCGGGGGGGGCTACGCAGTATTTT.

This clonotype was picked up many times. The chain joins TRBV4-1 to TRBJ1-5, with 8 bases aligning to TRBD1. CDR1 and CDR2 from the germline V gene are MGHRA and YSYEKL. This CDR3 comprises 14 residues. Trimming took 0 bases from V and 12 from J; bases not matched to a gene: 7. The CDR3 region is CASSQEEAGGHQHF. Written as DNA, the CDR3 is TGCGCCAGCAGCCAAGAAGAGGCAGGGGGCCACCAGCATTTT.

V is TRBV12-3 or TRBV12-4 and J is TRBJ1-6, with D unresolved. The germline V and J ends were trimmed by 0 bases and 7 bases, with 7 bases remaining between them. CDR3 length equals 14 residues. CDR3 in amino acids: CASSLAGFNSPLHF. CDR3 DNA sequence: TGTGCCAGCAGTTTAGCCGGGTTCAATTCACCCCTCCACTTT.

Ten or more counts support this clonotype. This rearrangement joins TRBV7-9 to TRBJ1-1, with 7 bases that match TRBD1. The germline gives CDR1 SEHNR, CDR2 FQNEAQ (reference sequence). Trimming removed 5 bases from V and 0 bases from J; junction bases left unmatched: 6. The CDR3 is 15 residues long. The CDR3, as DNA: TGTGCCAGCAGCCAGAGACAGGGAGTGAACACTGAAGCTTTCTTT. It specifies CASSQRQGVNTEAFF.

The chain combines TRBV12-3 or TRBV12-4 with TRBJ1-6; 9 bases line up with TRBD1. With 4 bases clipped from V and 7 bases from J, the junction kept 8 bases outside the gene matches. The CDR3 has 16 amino acids. This CDR3 is CASSSAIDRGNSPLHF. Here the CDR3 DNA reads TGTGCCAGCAGTTCGGCTATCGACAGGGGGAATTCACCCCTCCACTTT.

The chain carries TRBV20-1 and TRBJ2-7, with 10 bases fitting TRBD1. The CDR3 is 17 residues long. CDR1 and CDR2 (germline): DFQATT, SNEGSKA (reference sequence). The V gene end was trimmed by 0 bases and the J gene end by 5 bases; junction bases not matched to a gene: 13. As DNA, the CDR3 is TGCAGTGCTAGAGATTCTTTCCGGGGACAGGGGTGGCACGAGCAGTACTTC. It yields the protein CSARDSFRGQGWHEQYF.

The chain is built from TRBV4-1 and TRBJ2-3; D gene uncertain. This CDR3 is built from 18 residues. V was cut by 2 bases and J by 2 bases, with 20 bases left in between. From germline, CDR1 is MGHRA and CDR2 YSYEKL. CDR3 residues: CASSQSISSVSLTDTQYF. The CDR3 DNA is TGCGCCAGCAGCCAATCAATCTCGAGCGTCTCCCTCACAGATACGCAGTATTTT.